These 30 T cell receptor beta chains share one sample of origin, sequenced in a study of blood T cell repertoires in COVID-19 (dated by TCRdb to the early 2020s). The library was built by means of the immunoSEQ multiplex PCR assay. In TCRdb, the immuneACCESS table is reduced to in-frame sequences with V and J assigned. These tables do not hold every clone; where another copy was compared, an unresolved V gene accounts for under half, and the others remain unexplained. This sample lists about 100,000 clones; around 88% were detected once. The ten largest clones add up to under 2% of the sample. The sequenced sample was peripheral blood. All receptors come from an elderly man with acute or convalescent COVID-19.

This clone was recorded once. This chain uses TRBV7-3 with TRBJ2-7; 7 nucleotides agree with TRBD1. The CDR3 has 14 residues. From germline, CDR1 is SGHTA and CDR2 FQGTGA. V was pared by 3 bases and J by 2 bases, with 4 bases of the junction left unmatched. The CDR3 loop reads CASSLRQGPYEQYF. The CDR3 coding sequence is TGTGCCAGCAGCTTGAGACAGGGACCCTACGAGCAGTACTTC.

The chain employs TRBV6-6 and TRBJ1-1; D perhaps matches TRBD1 (6 bases). This CDR3 spans 15 amino acids. V lost 4 bases, J lost 2 bases, and 14 bases lay in between. CDR1 MNHNY and CDR2 SVGAGI come from the germline V gene (reference sequence). The CDR3 bases are TGTGCCAGCAGTTCGTCGAGACAGGTTAACACTGAAGCTTTCTTT. Translation gives CASSSSRQVNTEAFF.

Only one count was recorded for this clone. V and J are TRBV28 and TRBJ2-7; unclear D gene. The CDR3 totals 14 residues. CDR1 is MDHEN, CDR2 SYDVKM, per germline. V lost 1 base, J lost 6 bases, and 13 bases lay in between. As DNA, the CDR3 is TGTGCCAGCAGTTTATTAGAAAGGCTAGGCGAGCAGTACTTC. It specifies CASSLLERLGEQYF.

The chain couples TRBV24-1 to TRBJ2-1, with 7 bases aligning to TRBD2. V was clipped by 9 bases and J by 0 bases; unmatched bases: 1. The germline V gene has CDR1 KGHDR and CDR2 SFDVKD. CDR3 length equals 13 residues. The CDR3 DNA follows: TGTGCCACCCGGGACTACTCCTACAATGAGCAGTTCTTC. Protein: CATRDYSYNEQFF.

This clone appeared a single time. The gene calls are TRBV9 and TRBJ2-2, with TRBD2 matching 7 bases. Germline assignment: CDR1 SGDLS and CDR2 YYNGEE. J gave up 3 bases and V 2 bases, and 7 bases lay outside the gene matches. This CDR3 comprises 16 residues. The CDR3 DNA follows: TGTGCCAGCAGCGTCTTAGCGGGTAGCGACACCGGGGAGCTGTTTTTT. It yields the protein CASSVLAGSDTGELFF.

The CDR3 loop is CAAHPTGAQVYGYTF. CDR3 nucleotides: TGTGCCGCCCACCCCACAGGGGCGCAAGTGTATGGCTACACCTTC. The V and J genes are TRBV19 and TRBJ1-2; 7 positions match TRBD1. This CDR3 spans 15 amino acids. V shed 11 bases, J shed 5 bases, and the junction held 17 bases outside the gene matches. The germline CDR1 and CDR2 sequences are LNHDA and SQIVND (reference sequence).

The chain couples TRBV9 to TRBJ2-2; D gene unclear. V dropped 4 bases and J dropped 2 bases, with 12 bases sitting between them. This CDR3 region has 15 residues. Germline V gives CDR1 SGDLS, CDR2 YYNGEE. The CDR3 protein is CASSPGPVNTGELFF. For the CDR3, the DNA is TGTGCCAGCAGCCCCGGTCCCGTTAACACCGGGGAGCTGTTTTTT.

The J gene is TRBJ2-7, the V gene TRBV3-1 (or the pseudogene TRBV3-2); 13 nucleotides align to TRBD2. The CDR3 loop spans 17 amino acids. Germline-derived CDR1 and CDR2 are LGHDT and YNNKEL (reference sequence). J lost 1 base, V lost 3 bases, and 6 bases had no gene match. CDR3 DNA sequence: TGTGCCAGCAGCCACTTTGGGACTAGCGGGACGTCCTACGAGCAGTACTTC. It encodes CASSHFGTSGTSYEQYF.

The chain is built from TRBV6-5 and TRBJ1-1; 8 nucleotides agree with TRBD1. J lost 1 base, V lost 4 bases, and 2 bases had no gene match. The CDR3 consists of 14 residues. CDR1 and CDR2 from the germline V gene are MNHEY and SVGAGI. In nucleotides, the CDR3 is TGTGCCAGCAGTTTGGACAGGGCGAACACTGAAGCTTTCTTT. This codes for CASSLDRANTEAFF.

The chain is built from TRBV11-2 and TRBJ2-5; 10 bases align to TRBD1. The trim removed 0 bases at V and 3 bases at J, leaving 7 bases unmatched. The CDR3 runs to 17 residues. Germline lookup yields CDR1 SGHAT and CDR2 FQNNGV. CDR3 sequence (DNA): TGTGCCAGCAGCTTAGAAGCCGACAGGGGGCGGGAAGAGACCCAGTACTTC. Translating it yields CASSLEADRGREETQYF.

The J gene is TRBJ2-7, the V gene TRBV7-6; possible D gene TRBD2, 5 bases. Germline loops: CDR1 SGHVS, CDR2 FNYEAQ. Trimming took off 1 base at V and 2 bases at J, with 27 bases between the two ends. CDR3 length: 20 residues. The CDR3 sequence: CASSLGVASSSSSLTYEQYF. The CDR3 DNA reads as TGTGCCAGCAGCTTAGGGGTGGCTAGCAGTTCGTCATCGCTCACCTACGAGCAGTACTTC.

The V and J genes are TRBV20-1 and TRBJ2-2; D remains unclear. The ends were cut back, 5 bases at V and 3 bases at J, with 4 bases in the middle. Germline values: CDR1 DFQATT, CDR2 SNEGSKA (reference sequence). This CDR3 has 11 amino acids. CDR3: CSASYTGELFF. DNA of the CDR3: TGCAGTGCTTCCTACACCGGGGAGCTGTTTTTT.

V usage is TRBV28 and J usage is TRBJ2-5, with a possible D match to TRBD2 (6 bases). V was trimmed by 8 bases and J by 4 bases, leaving 17 bases between them. CDR1 and CDR2 from the germline V gene are MDHEN and SYDVKM. This CDR3 comprises 14 residues. CDR3 sequence: CASFTRRGRETQYF. DNA for the CDR3: TGTGCCAGCTTTACAAGGCGGGGCAGAGAGACCCAGTACTTC.

The rearrangement links TRBV5-5 to TRBJ1-2; D call uncertain. V was clipped by 1 base and J by 0 bases, with 4 bases between them. This CDR3 contains 13 residues. The germline V gene encodes CDR1 SGHKS and CDR2 YYEKEE (reference sequence). The CDR3 protein is CASSLSANYGYTF. CDR3 sequence (DNA): TGTGCCAGCAGCTTGTCAGCTAACTATGGCTACACCTTC.

CDR3 sequence (DNA): TGTGCCAGCAGTTACCCCCTAGGACTAGCGACCAGCTCCTACAATGAGCAGTTCTTC. Amino acid sequence: CASSYPLGLATSSYNEQFF. The chain recombines TRBV6-2 or TRBV6-3 with TRBJ2-1, with 9 bases fitting TRBD2. The CDR3 consists of 19 residues. V dropped 2 bases and J dropped 0; count of bases not matched to a gene: 11. CDR1 MNHEY and CDR2 SVGEGT come from the germline V gene.

This rearrangement joins TRBV7-2 to TRBJ1-1; D perhaps matches TRBD1 (5 bases). Trimming removed 2 bases from V and 3 bases from J, with 10 bases in between. Germline V gene data show CDR1 as SGHTA and CDR2 as FQGNSA. This CDR3 has 14 residues. CDR3 sequence (DNA): TGTGCCAGCAGCTTATCGGGGGGGGACACTGAAGCTTTCTTT. It translates to CASSLSGGDTEAFF.

The rearrangement uses TRBV2 and TRBJ1-4; tentatively, D is TRBD1 (5 bases). Germline lookup yields CDR1 SNHLY and CDR2 FYNNEI. CDR3 length: 13 amino acids. The V end was cut by 2 bases, the J end by 8 bases, with 9 bases between. The CDR3 protein is CASSEQGREKLFF. CDR3 DNA sequence: TGTGCCAGCAGTGAACAGGGCAGGGAAAAACTGTTTTTT.

The rearrangement links TRBV3-1 (or the pseudogene TRBV3-2) to TRBJ1-2; D gene ambiguous. The ends were cut back, 1 base at V and 5 bases at J, with 11 bases in the middle. Germline CDR1 LGHDT, CDR2 YNNKEL (reference sequence). CDR3 length: 14 residues. CDR3 sequence (DNA): TGTGCCAGCAGCCAAGGAGGCAGAATTTATGGCTACACCTTC. As protein: CASSQGGRIYGYTF.

This clone is labeled as medium-sized. The chain joins TRBV3-1 (or the pseudogene TRBV3-2) to TRBJ2-7; D call uncertain. In germline, CDR1 is LGHDT, CDR2 YNNKEL (reference sequence). This CDR3 is 14 amino acids long. Between the trimmed V and J ends, which lost 2 bases and 0 bases, there was a span of 8 bases. The DNA for the CDR3 is TGTGCCAGCAGCCAAATAGAGAGCTCCTACGAGCAGTACTTC. Translation: CASSQIESSYEQYF.

The V and J genes are TRBV21-1 and TRBJ2-3; TRBD1 reflects the table's D call only, with no check against the DNA. TRBV21-1 is designated a pseudogene. CDR3 length: 14 residues. In DNA form, the CDR3 reads TGTGCCAGCAGCACGAGACAGGGGTCAGATACGCAGTATTTT. Translation gives CASSTRQGSDTQYF.

The chain recombines TRBV6-5 with TRBJ1-2; a weak D match, TRBD1 (5 bases). Trimming took off 7 bases at V and 2 bases at J, with 17 bases between the two ends. The CDR3 runs 15 residues. The germline V gene encodes CDR1 MNHEY and CDR2 SVGAGI. The CDR3, as DNA: TGTGCCAGCACCGCCAGTCCCGGACAAAACTATGGCTACACCTTC. Protein sequence: CASTASPGQNYGYTF.

V usage is TRBV2 and J usage is TRBJ2-1; 9 bases match TRBD1. Looked up from germline, CDR1 is SNHLY and CDR2 is FYNNEI. The CDR3 spans 15 residues. With 2 bases clipped from V and 2 bases from J, the junction kept 1 base outside the gene matches. CDR3 region: CASSETGGPYNEQFF. The CDR3 coding sequence is TGTGCCAGCAGTGAAACAGGGGGCCCCTACAATGAGCAGTTCTTC.

The chain combines TRBV7-3 with TRBJ2-5, with TRBD2 matching 9 bases. V lost 5 bases to trimming and J lost 1 base; unmatched junction nucleotides: 5. The CDR3 is 15 residues long. CDR1 is SGHTA and CDR2 is FQGTGA in the germline V gene. CDR3 DNA sequence: TGTGCCAGCAGCCCCGGACTAGCGCCCCAAGAGACCCAGTACTTC. Amino acids: CASSPGLAPQETQYF.

The chain recombines TRBV5-1 with TRBJ2-7; 8 bases are a match to TRBD1. From germline, CDR1 is SGHRS and CDR2 YFSETQ. Trimming cost V 0 bases and J 1 base; bases outside gene matches: 9. The CDR3 totals 17 residues. The CDR3 bases are TGCGCCAGCAGCTTGGGGCCAGGGGGCGTCTGGTCCTACGAGCAGTACTTC. Residues: CASSLGPGGVWSYEQYF.

V and J are TRBV11-2 and TRBJ2-7; D may be TRBD2 (6 bases). Germline V gene data show CDR1 as SGHAT and CDR2 as FQNNGV. The V gene lost 2 bases and the J gene lost 3 bases, with 20 bases spanning the gap. The CDR3 spans 17 residues. The CDR3 sequence is CASSLTAGTLLNYEQYF. Here the CDR3 DNA reads TGTGCCAGCAGCTTAACCGCAGGGACTCTTCTTAACTACGAGCAGTACTTC.

The V and J genes are TRBV28 and TRBJ1-2, with D unclear. V lost 5 bases, J lost 5 bases, and 9 bases lay in between. The CDR3 covers 12 residues. Per the germline V gene, CDR1 is MDHEN and CDR2 is SYDVKM. The CDR3: CASSQAGYGYTF. In DNA, the CDR3 is TGTGCCAGCAGTCAAGCCGGTTATGGCTACACCTTC.

The chain is built from TRBV25-1 and TRBJ2-7, with 8 positions matching TRBD2. The length of the CDR3 is 15 residues. Germline loops: CDR1 MGHDK, CDR2 SYGVNS. V shed 4 bases, J shed 4 bases, and the junction held 9 bases outside the gene matches. As DNA, the CDR3 is TGTGCCAGCAGTGGGGCCGGCAGCGGGAGTTACGAGCAGTACTTC. As protein: CASSGAGSGSYEQYF.

V and J are TRBV29-1 and TRBJ1-1; maybe TRBD1 (6 bases). V dropped 4 bases and J dropped 4 bases, with 13 bases sitting between them. In germline, CDR1 is SQVTM, CDR2 ANQGSEA. The CDR3 has 13 residues. CDR3 DNA sequence: TGCAGCGTTGCCTCACAGGGTTCCACTGAAGCTTTCTTT. Residues: CSVASQGSTEAFF.

The V and J genes are TRBV25-1 and TRBJ2-7; D perhaps matches TRBD2 (5 bases). This CDR3 is built from 11 residues. From germline, CDR1 is MGHDK and CDR2 SYGVNS. V lost 6 bases and J lost 4, with 7 bases in between. The CDR3 spells CASRGGYEQYF. The CDR3, as DNA: TGTGCCAGCAGGGGCGGGTACGAGCAGTACTTC.

The J gene is TRBJ2-3, the V gene TRBV5-1; 7 bases match TRBD2. The germline V gene has CDR1 SGHRS and CDR2 YFSETQ. The CDR3 spans 16 residues. Germline trimming cut 8 bases from V and 6 bases from J; bases unmatched to any gene: 18. The CDR3 loop reads CASMSGGRASGDTQYF. CDR3 nucleotide sequence: TGCGCCAGTATGTCCGGCGGGAGAGCCTCAGGGGATACGCAGTATTTT.